This T cell receptor (beta chain) emerged from a study of blood T cell repertoires in COVID-19. Study at large: Samples of COVID-19 (acute and convalescent) were obtained from the United States, Italy and Spain. T cells, B-cell-depleted T cells, or PBMCs supplied cDNA or gDNA.

Original data processing: Estimated nucleated cell counts came from reference gene primer amplification. TCRdb's copy holds only in-frame clones and misses some; the assay was immunoSEQ multiplex PCR. V and J calls and clone size come straight from that table; D and trimming were deduced from the DNA. The data contain approximately 63,000 clones, about 70% of them singletons. This CDR3 contains 16 residues. Between the trimmed V and J ends, which lost 2 bases and 0 bases, there was a span of 13 bases. Germline loops: CDR1 MDHEN, CDR2 SYDVKM. The chain recombines TRBV28 with TRBJ1-2; possibly TRBD1 for D (5 bases). The TCR sequence derives from a woman of 80 years or more with acute or convalescent COVID-19. The sequenced sample was peripheral blood. The CDR3, as DNA: TGTGCCAGCAGTTTACCCCCGGGGGTCCCTAACTATGGCTACACCTTC. Its translation: CASSLPPGVPNYGYTF.